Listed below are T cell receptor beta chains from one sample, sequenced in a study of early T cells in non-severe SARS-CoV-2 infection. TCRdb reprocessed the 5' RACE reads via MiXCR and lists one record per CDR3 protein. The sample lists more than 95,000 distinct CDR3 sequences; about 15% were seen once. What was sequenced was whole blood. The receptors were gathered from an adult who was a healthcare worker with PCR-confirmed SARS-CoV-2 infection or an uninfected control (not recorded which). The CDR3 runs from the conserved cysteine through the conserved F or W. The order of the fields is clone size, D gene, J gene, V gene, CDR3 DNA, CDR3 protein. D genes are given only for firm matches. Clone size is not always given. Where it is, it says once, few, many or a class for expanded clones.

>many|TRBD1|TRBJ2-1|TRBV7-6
TGTGCCAGCAGCTTTTTGGGACAGTACAATGAGCAGTTCTTC
CASSFLGQYNEQFF
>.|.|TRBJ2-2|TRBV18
TGTGCCAGCTCACCAGGGACCCCGAACACCGGGGAGCTGTTTTTT
CASSPGTPNTGELFF
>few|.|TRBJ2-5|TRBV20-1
TGCAGTGCTAGTGAGTCCATGGGGACCCAGTACTTC
CSASESMGTQYF
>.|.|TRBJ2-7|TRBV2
TGTGCCAGCATTGGGGAGGACCTCGGCGAGCAGTACTTC
CASIGEDLGEQYF
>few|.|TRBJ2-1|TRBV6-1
TGTGCCAGCAGTGAAGCGGGGACCCCAGGGTATGAGCAGTTCTTC
CASSEAGTPGYEQFF
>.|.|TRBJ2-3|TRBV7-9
TGTGCCAGCAGCTTGGATGGTGGGAGGGATACGCAGTATTTT
CASSLDGGRDTQYF
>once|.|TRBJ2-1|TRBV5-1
TGCGCCAGCAGCTTGACTTACGAGCAGTTCTTC
CASSLTYEQFF
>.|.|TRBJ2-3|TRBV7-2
TGTGCCAGCAGCAAAGCCGGGGGGCCCACAGATACGCAGTATTTT
CASSKAGGPTDTQYF
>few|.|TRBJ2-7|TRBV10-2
TGCGCCAGCAGTGAGGGCGCGACTATCGCCTACGAGCAGTACTTC
CASSEGATIAYEQYF
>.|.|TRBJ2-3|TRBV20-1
TGCAGTGCTAGTACCGAGGTCCCAGATACGCAGTATTTT
CSASTEVPDTQYF
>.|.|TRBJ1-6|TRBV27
TGTGCCAGCCGCGGGGGGCCGGGCGCGAGCGGTTCACCCCTCCACTTT
CASRGGPGASGSPLHF
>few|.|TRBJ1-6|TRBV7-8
TGTGCCAGCAGCCACCTTTCCTCATACGGGACGGGGGATAATTCACCCCTCCACTTT
CASSHLSSYGTGDNSPLHF
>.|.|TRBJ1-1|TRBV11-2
TGTGCCAGCAGCCGCAAGACTGGGAACACTGAAGCTTTCTTT
CASSRKTGNTEAFF
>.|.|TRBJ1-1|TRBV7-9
TGTGCCAGCAGCACCCGGGGTTTGACTGAAGCTTTCTTT
CASSTRGLTEAFF
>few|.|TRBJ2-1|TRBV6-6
TGTGCCAGCAGTTTAACTAACAATGAGCAGTTCTTC
CASSLTNNEQFF
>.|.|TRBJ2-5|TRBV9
TGTGCCAGCAGCACAAGGGGAGTCCAAGAGACCCAGTACTTC
CASSTRGVQETQYF
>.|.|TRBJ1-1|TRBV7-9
TGTGCCAGCAGCCTAACATCCTCGAACACTGAAGCTTTCTTT
CASSLTSSNTEAFF
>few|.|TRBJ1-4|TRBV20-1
TGCAGTGCCTTTGACGGAGGAAATGAAAAACTGTTTTTT
CSAFDGGNEKLFF
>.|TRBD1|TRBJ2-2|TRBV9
TGTGCCAGCAGCGTAGGGAGCAGGGGGTTCACCGGGGAGCTGTTTTTT
CASSVGSRGFTGELFF
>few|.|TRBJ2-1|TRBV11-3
TGTGCCAGCAGCTTACCAGGGGCGAATGAGCAGTTCTTC
CASSLPGANEQFF
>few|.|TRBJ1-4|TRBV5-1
TGCGCCAGCAGCTTCGGTACGGCCGCTGCTAATGAAAAACTGTTTTTT
CASSFGTAAANEKLFF
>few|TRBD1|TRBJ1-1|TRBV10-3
TGTGCCATCAGGCCAGGGGGACAGGGGATAGGAACTGAAGCTTTCTTT
CAIRPGGQGIGTEAFF
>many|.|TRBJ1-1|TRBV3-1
TGTGCCAGCAGCCTCTTTCTGAACACTGAAGCTTTCTTT
CASSLFLNTEAFF
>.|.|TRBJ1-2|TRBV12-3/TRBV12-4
TGTGCCAGCAGCAGACCTACCCAGAATGGCTACACCTTC
CASSRPTQNGYTF
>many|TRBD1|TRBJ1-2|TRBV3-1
TGTGCCAGCAAGATTGGCCGGGGACAGGCTTCTGGCTACACCTTC
CASKIGRGQASGYTF
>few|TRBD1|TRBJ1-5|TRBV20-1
TGCAGTGCTAGAGAAGGGGGCGCCGGCAATCAGCCCCAGCATTTT
CSAREGGAGNQPQHF
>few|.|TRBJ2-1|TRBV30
TGTGCCTGGAGTGTACTCTTGAGAGGGAGCAATGAGCAGTTCTTC
CAWSVLLRGSNEQFF
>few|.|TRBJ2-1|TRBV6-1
TGTGCCAGCACTCTCAGGGATGAGCAGTTCTTC
CASTLRDEQFF
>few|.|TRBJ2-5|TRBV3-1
TGTGCCAGCAGCCAAGATCTGGCCGAAGAGACCCAGTACTTC
CASSQDLAEETQYF
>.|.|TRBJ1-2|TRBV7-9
TGTGCCAGCAGCCTGCCGTCCTATGGCTACACCTTC
CASSLPSYGYTF
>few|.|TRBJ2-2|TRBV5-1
TGCGCCAGCAGCTTGGCCGGGGGTATCACCGGGGAGCTGTTTTTT
CASSLAGGITGELFF
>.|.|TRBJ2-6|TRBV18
TGTGCCAGCTCACCGGGGAACTCTGGGGCCAACGTCCTGACTTTC
CASSPGNSGANVLTF
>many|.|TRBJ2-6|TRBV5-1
TGCGCCAGCAGTCCAAGCTCTGGGGCCAACGTCCTGACTTTC
CASSPSSGANVLTF
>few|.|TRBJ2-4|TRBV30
TGTGCCTGGAGCCCGGGCCCCCCAAACATTCAGTACTTC
CAWSPGPPNIQYF
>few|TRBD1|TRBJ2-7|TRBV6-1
TGTGCCAGCAGGAGGGGACAGGAGTTCTACGAGCAGTACTTC
CASRRGQEFYEQYF
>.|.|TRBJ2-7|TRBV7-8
TGTGCCAGCAGCTTAGCCGGGGGCCCCTACGAGCAGTACTTC
CASSLAGGPYEQYF
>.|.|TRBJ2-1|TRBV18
TGTGCCAGTGAGGGGTTGAATGAGCAGTTCTTC
CASEGLNEQFF
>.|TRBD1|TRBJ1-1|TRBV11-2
TGTGCCAGCAGCTTACCCGGACAGGGTGGCACTGAAGCTATCTTT
CASSLPGQGGTEAIF
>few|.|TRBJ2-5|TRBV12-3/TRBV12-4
TGTGCCAGCAGTTTACGGATAGAGACCCAGTACTTC
CASSLRIETQYF
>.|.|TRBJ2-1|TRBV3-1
TGTGCCAGCAGCCAGGGCACCGGGGATGAGCAGTTCTTC
CASSQGTGDEQFF
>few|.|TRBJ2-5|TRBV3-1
TGTGCCAGCAGCCAAGGGAAAGAGACCCAGTACTTC
CASSQGKETQYF
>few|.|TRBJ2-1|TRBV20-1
TGCAGTGCTAGAGTTCCGGGGTATGAGCAGTTCTTC
CSARVPGYEQFF
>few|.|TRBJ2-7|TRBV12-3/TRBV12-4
TGTGCCAGCAGTCTATCGGGACTCGCGATCTCCTACGAGCAGTACTTC
CASSLSGLAISYEQYF
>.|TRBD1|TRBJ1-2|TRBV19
TGTGCCAGTAGTATCTCACAGGGGGAGTATGGCTACACCTTC
CASSISQGEYGYTF
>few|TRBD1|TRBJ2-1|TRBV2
TGTGCCAGCAGCGAAAGACCCGGGACAGACAATGAGCAGTTCTTC
CASSERPGTDNEQFF
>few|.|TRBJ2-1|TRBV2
TGTGCCATCCCACTAGCAGAGAATGAGCAGTTCTTC
CAIPLAENEQFF
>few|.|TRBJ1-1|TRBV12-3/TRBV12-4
TGTGCCAGCAGTCAGATCAGGAACACTGAAGCTTTCTTT
CASSQIRNTEAFF
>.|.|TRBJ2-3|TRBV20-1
TGCAGTGCTCCTAGGGGTAGACAGGCCCCAGATACGCAGTATTTT
CSAPRGRQAPDTQYF
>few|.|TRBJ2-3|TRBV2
TGTGCCAGCAGTGTCGAGTACACAGATACGCAGTATTTT
CASSVEYTDTQYF
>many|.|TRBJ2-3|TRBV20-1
TGCAGTGCTAGCACAGATACGCAGTATTTT
CSASTDTQYF
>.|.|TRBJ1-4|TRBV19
TGTGCCGTAGGGCGTGGGGGGAATGAAAAACTGTTTTTT
CAVGRGGNEKLFF
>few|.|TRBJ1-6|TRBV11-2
TGTGCCAGCAGCCGCCGGGAGGTCACGAGCTCCTATAATTCACCCCTCCACTTT
CASSRREVTSSYNSPLHF
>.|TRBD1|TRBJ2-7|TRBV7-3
TGTGCCAGCAGCTTATTTGGGACAGTTGATGTCGAGCAGTACTTC
CASSLFGTVDVEQYF
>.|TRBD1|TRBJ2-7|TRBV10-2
TGCGCCAGCAGTGAGTCGACAGGGCACGAGCAGTACTTC
CASSESTGHEQYF
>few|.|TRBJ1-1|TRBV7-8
TGTGCCAGCAGCCCCGCGGGGCGCGCTTTCTTT
CASSPAGRAFF
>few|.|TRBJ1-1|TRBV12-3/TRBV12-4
TGTGCCAGCAGTTCCCCCACAGGGATTCTCACTGAAGCTTTCTTT
CASSSPTGILTEAFF
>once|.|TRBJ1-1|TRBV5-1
TGCGCCAGCAGCTTGGTGTCAGCCACTGAAGCTTTCTTT
CASSLVSATEAFF